This T cell receptor (beta chain) was recovered during a study of T cells after yellow fever vaccination. CDR1 and CDR2 from the germline V gene are SGHVS and FNYEAQ. The CDR3 totals 14 residues. V lost 7 bases and J lost 4; bases outside the gene matches: 6. TCRdb reprocessed the 5' RACE reads via MiXCR and lists one record per CDR3 protein. The table includes hundreds of thousands of distinct CDR3 sequences, around 20% detected once. J is TRBJ2-1 and V is TRBV7-6; 8 nucleotides match TRBD1. The material sequenced was PBMCs, taken before the yellow fever booster vaccination. The sequence was collected from a man aged 18 to 29 who received the YFV17D yellow fever vaccine. This CDR3 is CASKGTGLYNEQFF. The CDR3 DNA sequence: TGTGCCAGCAAGGGGACAGGCTTATACAATGAGCAGTTCTTC.